The subject of this entry is one TCR beta chain. The antigen is not known. This record comes from a study of cytotoxic CD8 clonotypes in ibrutinib-treated CLL. Turning to the study itself: Patients: more than nine relapsed/refractory, roughly 15 treatment-naive, about 18 IGHV unmutated. After treatment lasting a median about 13 months, range 6 to 36, response samples were collected. Notes on the study in general: Clonality showed a rise at ibrutinib response that reversed toward baseline at progression. The times at which samples were taken varied between sustained-remission and progressing patients.

Using immunoSEQ multiplex PCR, the repertoire was profiled, and TCRdb retains in-frame clones only, with some absent. Among hundreds of thousands of clones listed, roughly 71% were seen once. This TCR came from a human donor with chronic lymphocytic leukemia. Sample: PBMCs, taken after 36 months of ibrutinib treatment.

The chain's CDR3 is CASSRGVGYYEQYF. CDR3 nucleotide sequence: TGTGCCAGCAGCAGGGGGGTAGGGTACTACGAGCAGTACTTC. The chain couples TRBV14 to TRBJ2-7; D tentatively fits TRBD1 or TRBD2 (6 bases each). CDR3 length: 14 amino acids. Germline V CDR1 and CDR2: SGHDN, FVKESK. With 5 bases removed from V and 3 bases from J, the gap between germline ends came to 14 bases.